Following are 21 T cell receptor beta chains from one sample sequenced in a study of blood T cell repertoires in COVID-19. Here immunoSEQ multiplex PCR was the method, and the copy in TCRdb shows in-frame clones only, minus some. The sample carries more than 250,000 clones, around 90% recorded once. The sample was PBMCs or T cells enriched from blood (not recorded which). Receptor source: a woman aged 25 to 45 who had recovered from COVID-19.

The V call is TRBV11-2, the J call TRBJ2-4, with 7 bases aligning to TRBD1. Germline V gene data show CDR1 as SGHAT and CDR2 as FQNNGV. V was pared by 5 bases and J by 8 bases, with 9 bases of the junction left unmatched. The CDR3 runs to 14 residues. CDR3 sequence reads: CASSPWTGVDIQYF. CDR3 coding DNA: TGTGCCAGCAGCCCCTGGACAGGCGTAGACATTCAGTACTTC.

The chain couples TRBV6-5 to TRBJ2-5; 12 nucleotides match TRBD2. The CDR3 spans 15 residues. V was clipped by 5 bases and J by 4 bases; unmatched bases: 5. Germline V gene data show CDR1 as MNHEY and CDR2 as SVGAGI. For the CDR3, the DNA is TGTGCCAGCAGTCCTAGCGGGGGGGGCCCAGAGACCCAGTACTTC. It is translated as CASSPSGGGPETQYF.

This clone was detected once. The V and J genes are TRBV9 and TRBJ2-3; TRBD1 aligns across 8 bases. With V trimmed by 0 bases and J by 3 bases, 9 bases remained unmatched. CDR1 SGDLS and CDR2 YYNGEE come from the germline V gene. The CDR3 is 17 amino acids. CDR3 protein: CASSVGAGGVRTDTQYF. In nucleotides, the CDR3 is TGTGCCAGCAGCGTAGGGGCAGGGGGCGTTAGGACAGATACGCAGTATTTT.

The rearrangement uses TRBV19 and TRBJ1-2; TRBD1 aligns across 10 bases. The CDR3 runs to 13 residues. The germline V gene encodes CDR1 LNHDA and CDR2 SQIVND (reference sequence). J was trimmed by 7 bases and V by 7 bases; bases with no gene match: 6. Here the CDR3 DNA reads TGTGCCAGTACCATGACAGGGGGCGTTGGCTACACCTTC. This codes for CASTMTGGVGYTF. The full variable domain, completed using reference TRBV19 and TRBJ1-2, is DGGITQSPKYLFRKEGQNVTLSCEQNLNHDAMYWYRQDPGQGLRLIYYSQIVNDFQKGDIAEGYSVSREKKESFPLTVTSAQKNPTAFYLCASTMTGGVGYTFGSGTRLTVV.

CDR3: CASRIAGSQFF. As DNA, the CDR3 is TGTGCCAGCAGAATAGCGGGGTCGCAGTTCTTC. The genes are TRBV28 and TRBJ2-1, with 8 bases matching TRBD2. The CDR3 runs 11 residues. Germline V gives CDR1 MDHEN, CDR2 SYDVKM. V gave up 6 bases and J gave up 12 bases; unmatched junction bases: 4. The whole variable domain, filled in from reference TRBV28 and TRBJ2-1, reads DVKVTQSSRYLVKRTGEKVFLECVQDMDHENMFWYRQDPGLGLRLIYFSYDVKMKEKGDIPEGYSVSREKKERFSLILESASTNQTSMYLCASRIAGSQFFGPGTRLTVL.

The sample holds a few counts of this clone. This chain uses TRBV19 with TRBJ1-1; D might be TRBD1 (6 bases). The V gene lost 6 bases and the J gene lost 2 bases, with 22 bases spanning the gap. The CDR3 runs to 17 residues. Looked up from germline, CDR1 is LNHDA and CDR2 is SQIVND (reference sequence). DNA of the CDR3: TGTGCCAGTAGGACTATGGCCTGGGGCAGGGGCAACACTGAAGCTTTCTTT. This encodes CASRTMAWGRGNTEAFF.

The V and J genes are TRBV27 and TRBJ1-1, with D possibly TRBD1 on 6 matching bases. This CDR3 contains 14 residues. In germline, CDR1 is MNHEY, CDR2 SMNVEV (reference sequence). V lost 7 bases and J 0 bases, leaving 12 bases between the germline ends. The CDR3 DNA sequence: TGTGCCAGCACTACCGGGACATTGAACACTGAAGCTTTCTTT. Amino acids: CASTTGTLNTEAFF.

This clone has only a few counts. This chain connects TRBV28 to TRBJ1-2; D unresolved. The germline V gene encodes CDR1 MDHEN and CDR2 SYDVKM. Trimming pared 5 bases from V and 5 bases from J, leaving 6 bases between. The CDR3 totals 11 residues. This CDR3 reads CASSLSYGYTF. CDR3 nucleotide sequence: TGTGCCAGCAGTCTCAGTTATGGCTACACCTTC.

The rearrangement links TRBV9 to TRBJ2-6; a weak D match, TRBD1 (6 bases). Trimming took 3 bases from V and 0 from J, leaving 13 bases between them. Per germline, CDR1 SGDLS and CDR2 YYNGEE. CDR3 length equals 17 residues. The CDR3 region has the DNA TGTGCCAGCAGCGCGACAGGAACCAGCTCTGGGGCCAACGTCCTGACTTTC. It is translated as CASSATGTSSGANVLTF.

This rearrangement joins TRBV19 to TRBJ1-1, with a weak D call TRBD1 (6 bases). The germline CDR1 and CDR2 sequences are LNHDA and SQIVND (reference sequence). The ends were cut back, 0 bases at V and 4 bases at J, with 12 bases in the middle. This CDR3 spans 15 amino acids. CDR3 sequence (DNA): TGTGCCAGTAGTATAGATCGGATAGGGGGCACTGAAGCTTTCTTT. It codes for CASSIDRIGGTEAFF.

The J gene is TRBJ1-1, the V gene TRBV21-1; the D segment call TRBD1 is taken from the table without a DNA check. TRBV21-1 is recorded as a pseudogene. The CDR3 extends over 12 amino acids. The chain's CDR3 is CASLNRSTEAFF. In nucleotides, the CDR3 is TGTGCCAGCTTAAACAGGAGCACTGAAGCTTTCTTT.

About this clone: Other DNA sequences in this specimen translate into the identical CDR3. The chain employs TRBV9 and TRBJ1-5, with 10 positions matching TRBD1. Germline trimming cut 2 bases from V and 2 bases from J; bases unmatched to any gene: 1. Germline lookup yields CDR1 SGDLS and CDR2 YYNGEE. The CDR3 has 15 residues. CDR3 in DNA: TGTGCCAGCAGCGTGGGGACAGGGGGCAATCAGCCCCAGCATTTT. This gives the protein CASSVGTGGNQPQHF.

The chain has TRBV7-8 and TRBJ1-1; no definite D call. V lost 3 bases and J 1 base, leaving 9 bases between the germline ends. Germline V CDR1 and CDR2: SGHVS, FQNEAQ. The CDR3 is 14 residues long. CDR3 nucleotides: TGTGCCAGCAGCTTGGTACAGACGAACACTGAAGCTTTCTTT. This codes for CASSLVQTNTEAFF.

The gene calls are TRBV18 and TRBJ2-7; D possibly corresponds to TRBD1 (5 bases). The V gene lost 3 bases and the J gene lost 3 bases, with 12 bases spanning the gap. CDR3 length: 14 amino acids. Germline V lookup: CDR1 KGHSH, CDR2 LQKENI. CDR3 sequence (DNA): TGTGCCAGCTCACCGGGGCGGACGGTCTACGAGCAGTACTTC. Translated, it gives CASSPGRTVYEQYF.

The chain uses TRBV9 and TRBJ1-2; a weak D match, TRBD1 (5 bases). Trimming left V 3 bases short and J 14 bases short, with 20 bases between. The germline V gene has CDR1 SGDLS and CDR2 YYNGEE. The CDR3 runs to 13 residues. The CDR3 loop is CASSGDLGRVGTF. As DNA, the CDR3 is TGTGCCAGCAGCGGGGACCTGGGGAGGGTCGGAACCTTC.

The rearrangement joins TRBV6-2 or TRBV6-3 to TRBJ1-2, with D possibly being TRBD1 (6 bases). Per the germline V gene, CDR1 is MNHEY and CDR2 is SVGEGT. Trimming cost V 6 bases and J 1 base, with 9 bases left between them. The CDR3 loop spans 13 amino acids. The CDR3: CASSEGVNYGYTF. The CDR3 coding sequence is TGTGCCAGCAGCGAGGGGGTTAACTATGGCTACACCTTC.

There are a few counts of this clone. The chain uses TRBV13 and TRBJ1-2; 10 bases line up with TRBD1. V lost 3 bases and J lost 4; bases outside the gene matches: 2. The CDR3 sequence is 14 residues long. Looked up from germline, CDR1 is PRHDT and CDR2 is FYEKMQ (reference sequence). The CDR3 nucleotides read TGTGCCAGCAGCTTGGGGACAGGGGCCTATGGCTACACCTTC. It encodes CASSLGTGAYGYTF.

This sequence joins TRBV6-6 and TRBJ1-6, with 7 bases identical to TRBD1. The germline CDR1 and CDR2 sequences are MNHNY and SVGAGI (reference sequence). V shed 5 bases, J shed 0 bases, and the junction held 10 bases outside the gene matches. There are 18 residues in the CDR3. The CDR3 DNA is TGTGCCAGCAGTCGCCGACAGGGCCTACTCTCCTATAATTCACCCCTCCACTTT. Protein: CASSRRQGLLSYNSPLHF.

V and J are TRBV30 and TRBJ2-2; D not certain. Germline V CDR1 and CDR2: GTSNPN, SVGIG (reference sequence). Trimming cost V 3 bases and J 4 bases, with 12 bases left between them. CDR3 length: 14 residues. The CDR3 sequence is CAWSALSGTGELFF. Written as DNA, the CDR3 is TGTGCCTGGAGCGCCCTGTCCGGCACCGGGGAGCTGTTTTTT.

This clone was recorded once. This sequence joins TRBV11-2 and TRBJ1-5, with 9 bases matching TRBD1. Per the germline V gene, CDR1 is SGHAT and CDR2 is FQNNGV. J was trimmed by 0 bases and V by 6 bases; bases with no gene match: 6. There are 16 residues in the CDR3. The CDR3 DNA sequence: TGTGCCAGCAGACCGTTACAGGGGGCTAGCAATCAGCCCCAGCATTTT. Residues: CASRPLQGASNQPQHF.

As concerns this clone: Other nucleotide sequences in the sample specify the same CDR3. The J gene is TRBJ1-5, the V gene TRBV6-1; D is undetermined. Trimming removed 3 bases from V and 4 bases from J, with 7 bases in between. The CDR3 has 13 amino acids. Germline CDR1 is MNHNS and CDR2 is SASEGT. The CDR3 coding sequence is TGTGCCAGCAGTGAGAGAGGAAATCAGCCCCAGCATTTT. Translation gives CASSERGNQPQHF.